This TCR beta chain was sequenced in a study of blood T cell repertoires in COVID-19. Across the study: The origin of the acute and convalescent COVID-19 samples was the United States, Italy and Spain. From T cells, B-cell-depleted T cells, or PBMCs came the material, which was cDNA or gDNA.

In the source study's methods: Estimates of nucleated cell counts were drawn from the amplification of reference gene primers. Repertoires were generated with immunoSEQ multiplex PCR, while TCRdb's copy carries only in-frame clones and drops some. That table gives V, J and clone size, and the DNA gave D and trimming. The sample yields approximately 40,000 clones, approximately 91% seen once. This clone was found a few times. The CDR3 sequence is 13 residues long. CDR1 is LGHDT, CDR2 YNNKEL, per germline (reference sequence). V lost 5 bases to trimming and J lost 2 bases, with 10 bases between them. This TCR derives from a human donor in a cohort sampled during active COVID-19. The V and J genes are TRBV3-1 (or the pseudogene TRBV3-2) and TRBJ2-7; D is uncertain. The sample was peripheral blood. CDR3 residues: CASSSGETYEQYF. The DNA for the CDR3 is TGTGCCAGCAGCTCAGGCGAAACCTACGAGCAGTACTTC.